Listed below are T cell receptor beta chains from one sample, sequenced in a study of OX40 agonist ivuxolimab in advanced cancers. Only in-frame clones appear in the TCRdb table, and some are missing; sequencing was by immunoSEQ multiplex PCR. The data contain about 55,000 clones, approximately 83% of them singletons. The sample here was CD4+ or CD8+ T cells sorted from blood, taken in a trial of the OX40 agonist ivuxolimab. The source is an adult with an advanced solid tumor such as melanoma, head and neck, liver or kidney cancer. Both conserved end residues are part of each CDR3. D genes are given only for firm matches. Rows may omit the clone size; those that give it use once, few, many or a size class.

J gene	D gene	V gene	clone size	CDR3 length	CDR3 DNA	CDR3 protein
TRBJ2-2	-	TRBV6-6	-	13	TGTGCCAGCAGCCCCGCGGACACCGGGGAGCTGTTTTTT	CASSPADTGELFF
TRBJ1-1	-	TRBV5-1	-	13	TGCGCCAGCAGCTTTACAGGTTCAGCTGAAGCTTTCTTT	CASSFTGSAEAFF
TRBJ2-1	-	TRBV5-6	-	16	TGTGCCAGCAGCCCCCCAAAATGGGGGGTTTACAATGAGCAGTTCTTC	CASSPPKWGVYNEQFF
TRBJ2-2	-	TRBV9	few	11	TGTGCCAGCAGCGTAGGCGGGGAGCTGTTTTTT	CASSVGGELFF
TRBJ2-3	-	TRBV11-2	-	11	TGTGCCAGCAGCTTGGCAGATACGCAGTATTTT	CASSLADTQYF
TRBJ1-1	TRBD1	TRBV6-5	-	12	TGTGCCAGCAGCCCCACAGGGGCTGAAGCTTTCTTT	CASSPTGAEAFF
TRBJ1-2	-	TRBV6-6	-	15	TGTGCCAGCCTAGCGGACGGGGTGAAACACTATGGCTACACCTTC	CASLADGVKHYGYTF
TRBJ1-2	TRBD1	TRBV5-4	-	12	TGTGCCAGCAGCTGGGACAGGCTCGGCTACACCTTC	CASSWDRLGYTF
TRBJ1-1	-	TRBV5-6	few	13	TGTGCCAGCAGTTTGGGCAGGGACACTGAAGCTTTCTTT	CASSLGRDTEAFF
TRBJ1-1	TRBD1	TRBV5-1	-	13	TGCGCCAGCAGCTCGACAGGGGGGACTGAAGCTTTCTTT	CASSSTGGTEAFF
TRBJ2-7	-	TRBV27	-	15	TGTGCCACGGGTATTTGGCAGGGCGTCTCCTACGAGCAGTACTTC	CATGIWQGVSYEQYF
TRBJ2-3	-	TRBV9	-	18	TGTGCCAGCAGCCCGAGACAGGTCCCAAACTTAAACGAGGATACGCAGTATTTT	CASSPRQVPNLNEDTQYF
TRBJ1-5	-	TRBV2	-	13	TGTGCCAGCCCCCGGGTCCTCAATCAGCCCCAGCATTTT	CASPRVLNQPQHF
TRBJ2-1	-	TRBV19	-	12	TGTGCCAGTAGTCCGGGGACCAATGAGCAGTTCTTC	CASSPGTNEQFF
TRBJ2-3	TRBD1	TRBV7-3	-	18	TGTGCCAGCAGCCCAAGCCCCTGGGACAGGGAAAGCACAGATACGCAGTATTTT	CASSPSPWDRESTDTQYF
TRBJ1-1	-	TRBV6-5	few	13	TGTGCCAGCTCTTTAGAGGGGAACACTGAAGCTTTCTTT	CASSLEGNTEAFF
TRBJ2-7	TRBD2	TRBV11-2	-	14	TGTGCCAGCAGCTGGAGCGGGGGCTCCTACGAGCAGTACTTC	CASSWSGGSYEQYF
TRBJ2-1	-	TRBV6-5	-	15	TGTGCCAGCAGCTTAATGACGAGCTCCTACAATGAGCAGTTCTTC	CASSLMTSSYNEQFF
TRBJ2-2	-	TRBV13	-	16	TGTGCCAGCAGCTTAGCCCTCCCCTCGGGGGCCGGGGAGCTGTTTTTT	CASSLALPSGAGELFF
TRBJ2-3	-	TRBV10-3	-	15	TGTGCCATCAGTGGAGGGTGGGGGGTGAAAGATACGCAGTATTTT	CAISGGWGVKDTQYF
TRBJ2-7	TRBD2	TRBV13	-	14	TGTGCCAGCAGCCAGCCTTCGGGGGGACGCGAGCAGTACTTC	CASSQPSGGREQYF
TRBJ2-3	-	TRBV7-3	-	17	TGTGCCAGCAGCCCCAGACTAGTGGGGGGGCTTGCAGATACGCAGTATTTT	CASSPRLVGGLADTQYF
TRBJ1-4	TRBD1	TRBV13	-	14	TGTGCCAGCAGCTCCGGGACAGGGCGGGAAAAACTGTTTTTT	CASSSGTGREKLFF
TRBJ2-3	-	TRBV7-9	few	15	TGTGCCAGCAGCTTACCGGTGGGGGGCAGAGATACGCAGTATTTT	CASSLPVGGRDTQYF
TRBJ1-1	-	TRBV27	-	16	TGTGCCAGCAGTTGGTCGCCCCGACCCGGTGGGGACGCGGCTTTCTTT	CASSWSPRPGGDAAFF